These 3 T cell receptor beta chains came from one sample sequenced in a study of type 1 and type 2 diabetes patients. The PCR template was genomic DNA. Multiplex PCR with 30 forward and 13 reverse primers amplified the TCR beta CDR3. TCRdb reprocessed the multiplex PCR reads via MiXCR and lists one record per CDR3 protein. The table records more than 250,000 distinct CDR3 sequences, 40% to 50% of them present only once. The sample consisted of peripheral blood mononuclear cells (PBMCs). These TCRs come from a man aged 18 to 29 with type 2 diabetes.

The rearrangement links TRBV9 to TRBJ2-7; 8 nucleotides agree with TRBD2. With the DNA end fitting TRBJ2-5 better, the J assignment may be wrong. This CDR3 comprises 16 residues. Germline CDR1 reads SGDLS; CDR2 reads YYNGEE. The CDR3: CASSPRGGRLEATQYF. CDR3 DNA sequence: TGTGCCAGCAGCCCCCGGGGCGGGAGGTTAGAAGCGACCCAGTACTTC.

In its sample, this clonotype was seen many times. The chain employs TRBV7-2 and TRBJ1-1; maybe TRBD1 (6 bases). The CDR3 covers 15 residues. Germline CDR1 reads SGHTA; CDR2 reads FQGNSA. V was pared by 5 bases and J by 0 bases, with 13 bases between. As DNA, the CDR3 is TGTGCCAGCAGCCCGGGGACATTGGTGAACACTGAAGCTTTCTTT. Protein sequence: CASSPGTLVNTEAFF.

This clonotype was observed a few times. The chain employs TRBV29-1 and TRBJ2-5; 9 nucleotides align to TRBD2. Germline lookup yields CDR1 SQVTM and CDR2 ANQGSEA. The CDR3 is 14 amino acids. V was pared by 7 bases and J by 6 bases, with 12 bases of the junction left unmatched. CDR3 coding DNA: TGCAGCGGATGGTCCGGGACTAGCTACAAGACCCAGTACTTC. It is translated as CSGWSGTSYKTQYF.